The rows below give T cell receptor beta chains drawn from one sample of a study of blood T cells in healthy people across ages. TCRdb processed the 5' RACE reads anew with MiXCR; each CDR3 protein has one entry. In the table there are about 1 million distinct CDR3 sequences, under 55% of which are singletons. Input material: blood. The source of these receptors is a woman between 55 and 75 years old in good health. Both conserved end residues are part of each CDR3. Each record gives: J gene, V gene, CDR3 protein.

J: TRBJ2-6
V: TRBV20-1
CDR3: CSASSFSGANVLTF

J: TRBJ1-2
V: TRBV7-9
CDR3: CASSSGGERGYTF

J: TRBJ1-2
V: TRBV6-1
CDR3: CASSLPWVRNNYGYTF

J: TRBJ2-1
V: TRBV4-2
CDR3: CASSQDHRGLAGEQFF

J: TRBJ1-5
V: TRBV3-1
CDR3: CASSPQTGNQPQHF

J: TRBJ1-2
V: TRBV20-1
CDR3: CSAARGYGYTF

J: TRBJ2-1
V: TRBV4-2
CDR3: CASSQVGGDNEQFF

J: TRBJ2-2
V: TRBV7-6
CDR3: CASSTVTGELFF

J: TRBJ2-7
V: TRBV21-1
CDR3: CASSKLVGRISSYYEQYF

J: TRBJ2-3
V: TRBV15
CDR3: CATSRSVFDTQYF

J: TRBJ2-1
V: TRBV6-5
CDR3: CASSPGLADTNEQFF

J: TRBJ2-3
V: TRBV2
CDR3: CASRPPTGDTQYF

J: TRBJ2-5
V: TRBV5-1
CDR3: CASSLGVTSPQETQYF

J: TRBJ2-3
V: TRBV20-1
CDR3: CSARDWDPTDTQYF

J: TRBJ2-5
V: TRBV28
CDR3: CASTPGSGQETQYF

J: TRBJ2-5
V: TRBV11-3
CDR3: CASSDGTSVSETQYF

J: TRBJ2-1
V: TRBV24-1
CDR3: CATIDFQGDEQFF

J: TRBJ2-7
V: TRBV7-2
CDR3: CASSLALAGGLYEQYF

J: TRBJ1-1
V: TRBV12-3/TRBV12-4
CDR3: CASSLMMNTEAFF

J: TRBJ1-5
V: TRBV20-1
CDR3: CSASVSLAEPQHF

J: TRBJ1-2
V: TRBV15
CDR3: CATSSPGWGKLDGYTF

J: TRBJ2-3
V: TRBV6-5
CDR3: CASRSPGTDTQYF

J: TRBJ1-5
V: TRBV6-2/TRBV6-3
CDR3: CASSYPGAANSNQPQHF

J: TRBJ2-5
V: TRBV7-8
CDR3: CASSYGGGMETQYF

J: TRBJ2-1
V: TRBV27
CDR3: CASSLWVGTGGVNEQFF

J: TRBJ2-7
V: TRBV20-1
CDR3: CSARPREFLYEQYF

J: TRBJ1-1
V: TRBV28
CDR3: CASSLRTGKAFF

J: TRBJ2-1
V: TRBV27
CDR3: CASSLGGVGYEQFF

J: TRBJ2-3
V: TRBV7-2
CDR3: CASSVAGVPDTQYF